This passage covers 13 T cell receptor beta chains from one sample sequenced in a study of blood T cells in healthy people across ages. Combining a sample-barcoded 5' primer with a J-beta primer mix, a second PCR ran for roughly 7 to 11 cycles. One entry per CDR3 protein, called by TCRdb with MiXCR from the 5' RACE reads. The table records 1.5 million to 2 million distinct CDR3 sequences, around 42% of them present only once. What was sequenced was blood. The source is a human donor in good health.

This clonotype was observed a handful of times. V is TRBV20-1 and J is TRBJ1-2; 7 nucleotides line up with TRBD1. The CDR3 extends over 12 amino acids. Trimming removed 6 bases from V and 9 bases from J; junction bases left unmatched: 10. Germline CDR1 and CDR2: DFQATT and SNEGSKA (reference sequence). Here the CDR3 DNA reads TGCAGTGCCCCCGACAGGGCGAGGAGCTACACCTTC. Its protein is CSAPDRARSYTF.

This clonotype was picked up a small number of times. The CDR3 here is CASSPLEGYNTEAFF. The CDR3 DNA sequence: TGTGCCAGCTCACCACTAGAGGGTTATAACACTGAAGCTTTCTTT. This chain joins TRBV18 and TRBJ1-1; D unresolved. Germline V CDR1 and CDR2: KGHSH, LQKENI. The CDR3 runs to 15 residues. V was shortened by 1 base and J by 2 bases, with 11 bases between the two germline ends.

The rearrangement links TRBV7-2 to TRBJ2-7, with TRBD1 as a possible D gene (6 bases). V gave up 1 base and J gave up 2 bases, with 9 bases separating them. CDR1 SGHTA and CDR2 FQGNSA come from the germline V gene. There are 14 residues in the CDR3. CDR3: CASSLERDTYEQYF. In nucleotides, the CDR3 is TGTGCCAGCAGCTTAGAGAGGGACACCTACGAGCAGTACTTC.

This chain joins TRBV20-1 and TRBJ2-1; possible D gene TRBD2, 6 bases. The germline CDR1 and CDR2 sequences are DFQATT and SNEGSKA (reference sequence). CDR3 length equals 15 residues. The V gene lost 4 bases and the J gene lost 4 bases, with 17 bases spanning the gap. CDR3 amino acids: CSAMRGGELYNEQFF. In DNA form, the CDR3 reads TGCAGTGCTATGAGGGGCGGGGAATTGTACAATGAGCAGTTCTTC.

The chain joins TRBV5-4 to TRBJ1-5, with TRBD1 identical over 7 bases. This CDR3 region has 14 residues. With 4 bases clipped from V and 4 bases from J, the junction kept 5 bases outside the gene matches. The germline V gene encodes CDR1 SGHNT and CDR2 YYREEE (reference sequence). As DNA, the CDR3 is TGTGCCAGCAGCAAAGGGGGCACTAATCAGCCCCAGCATTTT. Translation: CASSKGGTNQPQHF.

Remarks on this clonotype: Compared with germline, one end of the junction differs, possibly owing to a read error. This sequence joins TRBV7-2 and TRBJ2-3, with 10 positions matching TRBD2. Germline loops: CDR1 SGHTA, CDR2 FQGNSA. The CDR3 runs to 17 residues. CDR3 amino acids: CASSLAGLAMGTDTQYF. The CDR3 bases are TGTGCCAGCAGCCTAGCGGGACTAGCGATGGGCACAGATACGCAGTATTTT.

The rearrangement joins TRBV20-1 to TRBJ1-6, with 9 bases lining up with TRBD1. The trim removed 2 bases at V and 6 bases at J, leaving 8 bases unmatched. The CDR3 contains 16 residues. Germline V lookup: CDR1 DFQATT, CDR2 SNEGSKA (reference sequence). The CDR3 bases are TGCAGTGCTAGATCCACAGGGGGCACGAGTAATTCACCCCTCCACTTT. Translation: CSARSTGGTSNSPLHF.

This sequence joins TRBV6-2 or TRBV6-3 and TRBJ1-5; 7 bases are shared with TRBD1. This CDR3 is built from 14 residues. The germline V gene has CDR1 MNHEY and CDR2 SVGEGT. The V segment lost 8 bases and the J segment 0 bases; nucleotides outside the gene matches: 4. The CDR3 region has the DNA TGTGCCAGCGCCAGGGGGGTTAGCAATCAGCCCCAGCATTTT. It translates to CASARGVSNQPQHF.

This clonotype was counted between two and nine times. The V call is TRBV20-1, the J call TRBJ2-7; weak D call: TRBD2 (7 bases). Germline V CDR1 and CDR2: DFQATT, SNEGSKA (reference sequence). The CDR3 runs to 18 residues. Trimming removed 2 bases at V and 3 bases at J, with 26 bases between. The CDR3 region is CSARSDTLGGGPFYEQYF. DNA for the CDR3: TGCAGTGCTAGATCGGATACACTTGGGGGGGGGCCTTTCTACGAGCAGTACTTC.

This clonotype was observed a few times. V and J are TRBV6-5 and TRBJ1-2, with 7 bases aligning to TRBD1. The CDR3 covers 15 residues. Germline CDR1 MNHEY, CDR2 SVGAGI. After removal of 2 bases from V and 8 bases from J, the junction contained 11 bases not matched to a gene. CDR3 region: CASSYGKPGGSGYTF. In DNA, the CDR3 is TGTGCCAGCAGTTACGGAAAGCCAGGGGGTAGCGGCTACACCTTC.

DNA of the CDR3: TGTGCCAGCAGTGCGGGGGCCACCCCAAGCTCCTACGAGCAGTACTTC. This encodes CASSAGATPSSYEQYF. This chain links TRBV5-4 with TRBJ2-7; D is perhaps TRBD2 (7 bases). Germline V CDR1 and CDR2: SGHNT, YYREEE (reference sequence). The CDR3 contains 16 residues. Trimming left V 5 bases short and J 0 bases short, with 18 bases between. The entire variable domain, with the rest obtained from reference TRBV5-4 and TRBJ2-7, is as follows: ETGVTQSPTHLIKTRGQQVTLRCSSQSGHNTVSWYQQALGQGPQFIFQYYREEENGRGNFPPRFSGLQFPNYSSELNVNALELDDSALYLCASSAGATPSSYEQYFGPGTRLTVT.

V gene TRBV4-3 combines with J gene TRBJ2-7; 11 bases fit TRBD2. The germline CDR1 and CDR2 sequences are LGHNA and YSLEER. Trimming removed 4 bases from V and 4 bases from J; junction bases left unmatched: 21. The CDR3 consists of 20 residues. The CDR3 reads CASSLGEHRPGLADRYEQYF. The CDR3 bases are TGCGCCAGCAGCCTGGGAGAGCACCGTCCGGGACTAGCGGACCGTTACGAGCAGTACTTC.

This CDR3 reads CASSLGAGQAYNEQFF. As DNA, the CDR3 is TGCGCCAGCAGCTTGGGTGCGGGACAGGCTTACAATGAGCAGTTCTTC. V and J are TRBV5-1 and TRBJ2-1, with TRBD1 matching 8 bases. J was trimmed by 4 bases and V by 0 bases; bases with no gene match: 6. The length of the CDR3 is 16 residues. Per germline, CDR1 SGHRS and CDR2 YFSETQ.